A selection of T cell receptor beta chains follows, all from one sample in a study of blood T cell repertoires in COVID-19. Only in-frame clones appear in the TCRdb table, and some are missing; sequencing was by immunoSEQ multiplex PCR. The table includes about 79,000 clones, approximately 90% detected once. Sequencing was performed on peripheral blood. The receptors stem from a man aged 65-85 years with active or convalescent COVID-19. CDR3s include the opening cysteine and the closing phenylalanine or tryptophan. D genes are given only for firm matches. Clone sizes are given selectively: once, few, many, or a class where the clone is expanded.

>TRBV5-4|-|TRBJ1-1|-
TGTGCCAGCAGCTTGTTCGGGATGAACACTGAAGCTTTCTTT
CASSLFGMNTEAFF
>TRBV3-1/TRBV3-2|-|TRBJ1-5|-
TGTGCCAGCAGCCAAGGGGAGAGGCCCCAGCATTTT
CASSQGERPQHF
>TRBV6-5|-|TRBJ1-4|-
TGTGCCAGCAGTTACCGGGACATAGGACGTGAAAAACTGTTTTTT
CASSYRDIGREKLFF
>TRBV7-9|-|TRBJ1-4|-
TGTGCCAGCACCCCGGGGGAAAAACTGTTTTTT
CASTPGEKLFF
>TRBV7-9|once|TRBJ2-1|TRBD2
TGTGCCAGCAGCTCGCCGGGACTAGCTATTAGTGAGCAGTTCTTC
CASSSPGLAISEQFF
>TRBV9|-|TRBJ2-5|TRBD1
TGTGCCAGCAGCTCCACGACAGGGGTCGAGACCCAGTACTTC
CASSSTTGVETQYF
>TRBV6-5|-|TRBJ2-3|TRBD2
TGTGCCAGCAGCGGACTAGCGGGGCTCACAGATACGCAGTATTTT
CASSGLAGLTDTQYF
>TRBV28|once|TRBJ2-1|-
TGTGCCAGCGGGGGGCGGGAGCCCTACAATGAGCAGTTCTTC
CASGGREPYNEQFF
>TRBV7-2|once|TRBJ2-5|TRBD1
TGTGCCAGCAGCTCACCCCCGGGACAGGGTCGGCTAGGGAGAGAGACCCAGTACTTC
CASSSPPGQGRLGRETQYF
>TRBV29-1|-|TRBJ2-1|TRBD2
TGCAGCGTGGAGGGGTGGTTCCACACTAGCGGGACCTACAATGAGCAGTTCTTC
CSVEGWFHTSGTYNEQFF
>TRBV7-3|-|TRBJ2-1|-
TGTGCCAGCAGCTTAAGTAAATCGGGTGAGCAGTTCTTC
CASSLSKSGEQFF
>TRBV28|-|TRBJ2-7|TRBD1
TGTGCCAGCACCACAACAGGGGCTTCCTACGAGCAGTACTTC
CASTTTGASYEQYF
>TRBV15|once|TRBJ2-5|TRBD2
TGTGCCACCAGCAGAAACCTAGCGGCTCAAGAGACCCAGTACTTC
CATSRNLAAQETQYF
>TRBV28|-|TRBJ1-1|-
TGTGCCAGCAGCCTAGGGCAGGGGCTTTACACTGAAGCTTTCTTT
CASSLGQGLYTEAFF
>TRBV7-9|-|TRBJ2-5|-
TGTGCCAGCAGCTTATCCGGGCAAGAGACCCAGTACTTC
CASSLSGQETQYF
>TRBV2|-|TRBJ1-1|-
TGTGCCAGCAGTGAAGATGGGGGGGCTTCCTGGATGGCTTTCTTT
CASSEDGGASWMAFF
>TRBV7-9|few|TRBJ1-5|TRBD1
TGTGCCAGCAGCTCCGAGGGACAGTACAATCAGCCCCAGCATTTT
CASSSEGQYNQPQHF
>TRBV5-7|-|TRBJ2-7|-
TGTGCCAGCAGCTTGCTCGGGAGCATTCCCGAGCAGTACTTC
CASSLLGSIPEQYF
>TRBV4-2|-|TRBJ1-1|TRBD1
TGTGCCAGCAGCCAAGACGAGGGGGCGAGAGGGACTGAAGCTTTCTTT
CASSQDEGARGTEAFF
>TRBV30|-|TRBJ1-5|-
TGTGCCTGGAGTGACAGGGGCAATCAGCCCCAGCATTTT
CAWSDRGNQPQHF
>TRBV7-3|-|TRBJ2-1|-
TGTGCCAGCAGCTTAGGACCGGGAGCGGATGAGCAGTTCTTC
CASSLGPGADEQFF
>TRBV5-1|-|TRBJ2-3|TRBD2
TGCGCCAGCAGCTTGACTAGCGCATTGGCGGGCACAGATACGCAGTATTTT
CASSLTSALAGTDTQYF
>TRBV30|-|TRBJ1-6|TRBD1
TGTGCCTGGGGACAGGGATCCAATTCACCCCTCCACTTT
CAWGQGSNSPLHF
>TRBV7-2|-|TRBJ1-1|-
TGTGCCAGCAGCTTAGGCGATGAAGCTTTCTTT
CASSLGDEAFF
>TRBV7-2|-|TRBJ1-2|-
TGTGCCAGCAGCCACCGGGACATCAACTATGGCTACACCTTC
CASSHRDINYGYTF
>TRBV14|-|TRBJ1-2|TRBD1
TGTGCCAGCAGCCAAGGTCTAACAGGGGCTTGGGGCTACACCTTC
CASSQGLTGAWGYTF
>TRBV30|-|TRBJ1-1|-
TGTGCCTGGAGTCGGGGGTTGGGGAACACTGAAGCTTTCTTT
CAWSRGLGNTEAFF
>TRBV5-1|-|TRBJ2-2|-
TGCGCCAGCAGCTTTGGAGGGGGCTCGGGCACCGGGGAGCTGTTTTTT
CASSFGGGSGTGELFF
>TRBV23-1|-|TRBJ1-5|TRBD1
TGCGCCAGCAGTCAATCGCGCCGGGACAGATCCATTGCGTGGCCCCAGCATTTT
CASSQSRRDRSIAWPQHF
>TRBV5-1|-|TRBJ2-1|-
TGCGCCAGCAGCTTGATATATGCCCGGGTGGGAGGACATGAGCAGTTCTTC
CASSLIYARVGGHEQFF
>TRBV24-1|-|TRBJ1-2|TRBD1
TGTGCCACCAGTGATCCCGGGACAGGGAACTATGGCTACACCTTC
CATSDPGTGNYGYTF
>TRBV5-1|-|TRBJ1-6|-
TGCGCCAGCAGCTTGGAACAGCCCAATTCACCCCTCCACTTT
CASSLEQPNSPLHF